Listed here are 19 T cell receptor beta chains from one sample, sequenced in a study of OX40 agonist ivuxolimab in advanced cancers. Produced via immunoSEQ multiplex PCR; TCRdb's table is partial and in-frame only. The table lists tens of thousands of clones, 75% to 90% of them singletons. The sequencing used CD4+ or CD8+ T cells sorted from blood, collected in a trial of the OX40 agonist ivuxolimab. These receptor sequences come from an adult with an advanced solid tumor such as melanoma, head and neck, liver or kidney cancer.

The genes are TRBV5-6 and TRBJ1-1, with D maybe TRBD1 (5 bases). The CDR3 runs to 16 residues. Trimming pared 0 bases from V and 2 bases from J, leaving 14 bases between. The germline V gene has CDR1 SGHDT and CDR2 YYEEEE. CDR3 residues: CASSLANAGTNTEAFF. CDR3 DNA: TGTGCCAGCAGCTTGGCCAATGCAGGGACTAACACTGAAGCTTTCTTT.

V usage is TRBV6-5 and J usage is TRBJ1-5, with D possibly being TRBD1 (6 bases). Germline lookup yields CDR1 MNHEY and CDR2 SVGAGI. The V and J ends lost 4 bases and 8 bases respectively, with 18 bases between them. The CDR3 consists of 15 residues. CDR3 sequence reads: CASSSPSRQAKPQHF. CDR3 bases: TGTGCCAGCAGTTCCCCCTCGAGACAGGCGAAGCCCCAGCATTTT.

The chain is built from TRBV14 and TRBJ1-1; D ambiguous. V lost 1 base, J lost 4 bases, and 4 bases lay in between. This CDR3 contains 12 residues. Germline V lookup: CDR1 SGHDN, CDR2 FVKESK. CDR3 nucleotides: TGTGCCAGCAGCCAAGCACCCACTGAAGCTTTCTTT. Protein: CASSQAPTEAFF.

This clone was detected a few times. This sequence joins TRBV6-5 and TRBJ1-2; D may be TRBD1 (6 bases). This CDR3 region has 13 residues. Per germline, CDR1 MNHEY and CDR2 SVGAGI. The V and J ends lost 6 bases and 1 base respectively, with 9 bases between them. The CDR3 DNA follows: TGTGCCAGCAGGCCGGACAGTAACTATGGCTACACCTTC. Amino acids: CASRPDSNYGYTF.

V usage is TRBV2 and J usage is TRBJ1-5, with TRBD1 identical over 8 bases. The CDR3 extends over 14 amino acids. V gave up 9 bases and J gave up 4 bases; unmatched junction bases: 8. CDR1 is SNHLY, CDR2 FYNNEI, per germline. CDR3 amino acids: CARREGTGNQPQHF. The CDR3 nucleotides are TGTGCCAGGAGGGAAGGGACAGGAAATCAGCCCCAGCATTTT.

For the CDR3, the DNA is TGCGCCAGCAGCCGTGGACAGGGGGCAGACACTGAAGCTTTCTTT. Translation: CASSRGQGADTEAFF. The rearrangement joins TRBV4-1 to TRBJ1-1; 11 bases match TRBD1. In germline, CDR1 is MGHRA, CDR2 YSYEKL. There are 15 residues in the CDR3. The ends lost 4 bases at V and 3 bases at J; junction bases unmatched: 4.

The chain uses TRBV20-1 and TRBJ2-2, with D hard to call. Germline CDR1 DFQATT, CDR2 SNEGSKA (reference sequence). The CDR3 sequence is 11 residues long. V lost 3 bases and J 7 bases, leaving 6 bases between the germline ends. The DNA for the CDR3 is TGCAGTGCTAGTAGGCTCGGGGAGCTGTTTTTT. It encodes CSASRLGELFF.

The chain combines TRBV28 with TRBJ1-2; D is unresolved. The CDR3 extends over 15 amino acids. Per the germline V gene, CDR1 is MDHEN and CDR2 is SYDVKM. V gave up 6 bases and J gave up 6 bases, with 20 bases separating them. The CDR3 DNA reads TGTGCCAGCAGCCACACGTGGGGTTTTACGGATGGCTACACCTTC. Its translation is CASSHTWGFTDGYTF.

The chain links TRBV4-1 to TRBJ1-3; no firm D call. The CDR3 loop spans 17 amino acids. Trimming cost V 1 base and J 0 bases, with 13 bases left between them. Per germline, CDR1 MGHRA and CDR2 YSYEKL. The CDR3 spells CASSQVAWAGSGNTIYF. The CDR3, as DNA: TGCGCCAGCAGCCAAGTGGCTTGGGCAGGCTCTGGAAACACCATATATTTT.

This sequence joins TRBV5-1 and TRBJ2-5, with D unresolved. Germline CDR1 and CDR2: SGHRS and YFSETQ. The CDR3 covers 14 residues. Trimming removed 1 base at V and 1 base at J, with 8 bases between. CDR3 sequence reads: CASSLFGSQETQYF. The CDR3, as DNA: TGCGCCAGCAGCTTGTTTGGCAGCCAAGAGACCCAGTACTTC.

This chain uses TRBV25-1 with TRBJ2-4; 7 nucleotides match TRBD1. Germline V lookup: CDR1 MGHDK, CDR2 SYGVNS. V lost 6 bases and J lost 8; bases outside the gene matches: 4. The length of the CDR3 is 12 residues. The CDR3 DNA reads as TGTGCCAGCAGCTTCACAGGGGACATTCAGTACTTC. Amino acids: CASSFTGDIQYF.

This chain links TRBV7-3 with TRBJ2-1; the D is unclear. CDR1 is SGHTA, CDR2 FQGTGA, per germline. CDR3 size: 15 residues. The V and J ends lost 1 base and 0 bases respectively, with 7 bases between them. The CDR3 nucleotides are TGTGCCAGCAGCTTAAGGTCGAGCTCCTACAATGAGCAGTTCTTC. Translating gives CASSLRSSSYNEQFF.

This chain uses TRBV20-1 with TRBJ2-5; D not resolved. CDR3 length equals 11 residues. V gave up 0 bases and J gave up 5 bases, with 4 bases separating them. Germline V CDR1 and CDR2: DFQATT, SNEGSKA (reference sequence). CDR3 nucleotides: TGCAGTGCTAGAGAGCGGGAGACCCAGTACTTC. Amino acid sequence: CSARERETQYF.

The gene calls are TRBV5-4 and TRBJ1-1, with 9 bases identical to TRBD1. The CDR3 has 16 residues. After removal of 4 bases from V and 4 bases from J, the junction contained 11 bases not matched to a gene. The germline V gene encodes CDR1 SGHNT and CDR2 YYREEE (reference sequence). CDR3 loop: CASSPGQGNKGTEAFF. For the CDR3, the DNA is TGTGCCAGCAGCCCTGGACAGGGGAACAAGGGCACTGAAGCTTTCTTT.

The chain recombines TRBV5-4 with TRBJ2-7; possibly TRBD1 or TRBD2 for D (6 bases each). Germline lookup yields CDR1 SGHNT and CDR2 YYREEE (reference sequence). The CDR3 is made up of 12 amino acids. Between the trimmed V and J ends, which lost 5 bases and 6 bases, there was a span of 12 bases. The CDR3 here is CASRRDTGEQYF. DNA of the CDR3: TGTGCCAGCAGGCGGGACACCGGCGAGCAGTACTTC.

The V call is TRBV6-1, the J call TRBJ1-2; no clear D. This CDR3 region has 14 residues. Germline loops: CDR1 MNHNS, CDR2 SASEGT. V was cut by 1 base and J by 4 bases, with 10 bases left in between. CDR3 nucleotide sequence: TGTGCCAGCAGTGAAGGAAAGGGCCGCTATGGCTACACCTTC. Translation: CASSEGKGRYGYTF.

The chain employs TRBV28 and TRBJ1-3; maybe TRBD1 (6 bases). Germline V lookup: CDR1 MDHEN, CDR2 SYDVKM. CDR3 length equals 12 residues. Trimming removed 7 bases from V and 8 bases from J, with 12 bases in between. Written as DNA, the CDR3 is TGTGCCAGCACGTCGGGGGCACACACCATATATTTT. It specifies CASTSGAHTIYF. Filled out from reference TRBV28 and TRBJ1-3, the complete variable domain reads DVKVTQSSRYLVKRTGEKVFLECVQDMDHENMFWYRQDPGLGLRLIYFSYDVKMKEKGDIPEGYSVSREKKERFSLILESASTNQTSMYLCASTSGAHTIYFGEGSWLTVV.

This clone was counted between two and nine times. In DNA form, the CDR3 reads TGTGCCAGCAGCTTGAAAGGGGGAAAGACCCAGTACTTC. Translation: CASSLKGGKTQYF. The chain combines TRBV5-8 with TRBJ2-5; a weak D match, TRBD1 (6 bases). Germline V gives CDR1 SGHTS, CDR2 YDEGEE. V was cut by 1 base and J by 6 bases, with 10 bases left in between. This CDR3 is 13 amino acids long.

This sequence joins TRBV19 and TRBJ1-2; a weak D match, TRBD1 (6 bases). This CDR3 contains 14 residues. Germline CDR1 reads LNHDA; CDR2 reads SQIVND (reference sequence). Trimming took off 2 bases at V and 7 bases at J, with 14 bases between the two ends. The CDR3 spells CASSIRQVSSGYTF. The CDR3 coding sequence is TGTGCCAGTAGTATAAGACAGGTTTCAAGTGGCTACACCTTC.